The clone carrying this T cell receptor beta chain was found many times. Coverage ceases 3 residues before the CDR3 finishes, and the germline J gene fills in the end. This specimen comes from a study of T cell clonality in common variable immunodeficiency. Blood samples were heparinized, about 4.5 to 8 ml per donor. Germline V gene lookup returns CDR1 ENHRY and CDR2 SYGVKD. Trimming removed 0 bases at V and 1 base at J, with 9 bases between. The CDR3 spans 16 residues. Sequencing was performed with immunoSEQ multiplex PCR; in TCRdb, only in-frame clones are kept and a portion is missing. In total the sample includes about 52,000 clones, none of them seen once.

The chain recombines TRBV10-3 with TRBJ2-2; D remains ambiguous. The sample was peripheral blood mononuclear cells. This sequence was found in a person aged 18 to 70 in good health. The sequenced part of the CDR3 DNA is TGTGCCATCAGTGAGTCGCTCCGAGGGAACACCGGGGAG. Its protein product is CAISESLRGNTGE. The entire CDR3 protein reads CAISESLRGNTGELFF.